A selection of T cell receptor beta chains follows, all from one sample in a study of CXCR3-negative and CXCR3-positive naive CD8 T cells. After re-calling the 5' RACE reads, TCRdb lists one entry per CDR3 protein, DNA absent. The table for this sample gives 48,000 or so distinct CDR3 sequences. The sequenced material came from memory CD8+ T cells from blood. These receptors were taken from a human donor in good health. Some clones in this sample may be carry-over from other donors' samples. Both conserved end residues are part of each CDR3.

>13|TRBV6-1|TRBJ2-1
CASNGADYNEQFF
>15|TRBV20-1|TRBJ2-1
CSARPWTGDYNEQFF
>17|TRBV7-9|TRBJ2-1
CASSSRTSGGSYNEQFF
>12|TRBV7-9|TRBJ1-1
CASSLAVTEAFF
>17|TRBV12-3/TRBV12-4|TRBJ2-7
CASSPGLAGFLSYEQYF
>15|TRBV20-1|TRBJ2-7
CSAPGPRGEFYEQYF
>17|TRBV9|TRBJ2-7
CASSVGEGQGLSYEQYF
>18|TRBV5-5|TRBJ2-1
CASSPAWGLASSYNEQFF
>15|TRBV6-2/TRBV6-3|TRBJ2-3
CASSPTVGATDTQYF
>12|TRBV12-3/TRBV12-4|TRBJ2-4
CASSFSRWAQYF
>13|TRBV18|TRBJ2-1
CASSPDRVNEQFF
>14|TRBV29-1|TRBJ2-1
CGAVGGEMANEQFF
>21|TRBV3-1|TRBJ2-2
CASSQSLAGGQDAEDTGELFF
>15|TRBV21-1|TRBJ1-6
CATPEWIEDNSPLHF
>13|TRBV2|TRBJ2-5
CAMAGGVSQTQYF
>15|TRBV9|TRBJ2-5
CASTSTGAWGETQYF
>11|TRBV12-3/TRBV12-4|TRBJ2-5
CASSVQETQYF
>13|TRBV29-1|TRBJ2-7
CSVDTGASYEQYF
>13|TRBV7-9|TRBJ2-1
CASLGLADNEQFF
>13|TRBV13|TRBJ2-1
CASSLVSANEQFF
>13|TRBV9|TRBJ2-7
CASSVAPEYEQYF
>16|TRBV7-9|TRBJ2-1
CASSLRADRGNNEQFF
>16|TRBV6-2/TRBV6-3|TRBJ2-1
CASTLRTGPTYNEQFF
>14|TRBV11-2|TRBJ1-1
CASSRTGGDTEAFF
>18|TRBV12-2|TRBJ1-4
CASRLVSRVGATNEKLFF